This T cell receptor (beta chain) was sequenced in a study of T cell responses to AZD1222 COVID-19 vaccine. Study in general: Timing groups of about 4 and about 12 weeks for second doses were pooled.

Clones were read by immunoSEQ multiplex PCR, and TCRdb kept only the in-frame ones, dropping some. The sample lists some 98,000 clones; more than 70% were seen once. Germline V gene sequence: CDR1 MNHEY, CDR2 SVGAGI. The CDR3 runs 14 residues. With V trimmed by 5 bases and J by 10 bases, 5 bases remained unmatched. This chain links TRBV6-5 with TRBJ1-6; TRBD1 matches 10 bases. The material sequenced was peripheral blood, taken on day 0 of AZD1222 vaccination. The receptor was isolated from an adult in good health. This chain's CDR3 is CASSTGTGESPLHF. CDR3 sequence (DNA): TGTGCCAGCAGTACCGGGACAGGGGAGTCACCCCTCCACTTT.